This T cell receptor beta chain was obtained from a study of OX40 agonist ivuxolimab in advanced cancers. Study background: A male proportion of 82.7% was recorded, with mean age roughly 62 years and range roughly 20 to 85. Prior therapy, whether anti-PD-1, anti-PD-L1 or anti-CTLA-4, was allowed, and 40% had some. Partial responses occurred in Three dose-escalation patients, one with hepatocellular carcinoma and two with cutaneous melanoma.

Profiling relied on immunoSEQ multiplex PCR, and the TCRdb table lists in-frame clones only, not all of them. This sample carries about 77,000 clones, around 80% of them seen once, and the ten largest clones take roughly 0.76%. Trimming left V 5 bases short and J 3 bases short, with 11 bases between. Germline CDR1 and CDR2: SEHNR and FQNEAQ (reference sequence). The CDR3 runs to 14 residues. This clone was detected many times. Its antigen is unknown. Notes on the study in general: The study found that CD8+ T cells averaged more expanded clones than CD4+.

The starting material was CD4+ or CD8+ T cells sorted from blood, obtained in a trial of the OX40 agonist ivuxolimab. The sequence was collected from an adult with an advanced solid tumor such as melanoma, head and neck, liver or kidney cancer. This chain links TRBV7-9 with TRBJ1-5, with D unclear. CDR3 sequence reads: CASSTAGTNQPQHF. CDR3 DNA: TGTGCCAGCAGCACCGCAGGAACCAATCAGCCCCAGCATTTT.